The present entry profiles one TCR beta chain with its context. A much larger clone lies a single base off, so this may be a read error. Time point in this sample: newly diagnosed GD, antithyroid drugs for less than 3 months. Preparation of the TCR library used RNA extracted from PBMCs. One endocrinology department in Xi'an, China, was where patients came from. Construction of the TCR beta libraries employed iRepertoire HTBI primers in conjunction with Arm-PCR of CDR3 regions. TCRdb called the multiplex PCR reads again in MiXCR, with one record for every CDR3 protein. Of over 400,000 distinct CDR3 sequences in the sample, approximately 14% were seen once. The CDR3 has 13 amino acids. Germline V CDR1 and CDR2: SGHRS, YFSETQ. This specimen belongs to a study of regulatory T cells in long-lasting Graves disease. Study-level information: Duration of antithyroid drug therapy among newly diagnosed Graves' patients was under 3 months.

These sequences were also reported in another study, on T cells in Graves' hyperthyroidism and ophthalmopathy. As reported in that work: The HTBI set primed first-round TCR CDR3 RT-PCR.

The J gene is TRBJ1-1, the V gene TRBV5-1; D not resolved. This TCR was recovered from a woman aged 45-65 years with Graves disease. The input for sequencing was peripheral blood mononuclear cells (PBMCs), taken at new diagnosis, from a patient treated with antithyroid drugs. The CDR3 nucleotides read TGTGCCAGCAGCTCCTACCGAGGCACTGAATCTTTCTTT. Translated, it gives CASSSYRGTESFF.